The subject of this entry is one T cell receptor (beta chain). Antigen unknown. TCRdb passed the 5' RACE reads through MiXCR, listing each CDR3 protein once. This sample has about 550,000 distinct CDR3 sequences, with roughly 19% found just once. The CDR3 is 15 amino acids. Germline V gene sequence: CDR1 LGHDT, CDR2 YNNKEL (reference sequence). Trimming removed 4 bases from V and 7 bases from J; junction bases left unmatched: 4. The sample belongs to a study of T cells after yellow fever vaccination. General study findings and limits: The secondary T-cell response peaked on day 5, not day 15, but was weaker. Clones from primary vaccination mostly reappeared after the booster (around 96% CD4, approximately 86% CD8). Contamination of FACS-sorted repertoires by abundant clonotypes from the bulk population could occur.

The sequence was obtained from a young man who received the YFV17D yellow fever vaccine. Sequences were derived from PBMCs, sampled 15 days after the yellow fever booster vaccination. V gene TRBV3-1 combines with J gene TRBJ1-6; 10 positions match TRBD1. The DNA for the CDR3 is TGTGCCAGCAGCCCCCGGACAGGGGGAAATTCACCCCTCCACTTT. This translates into CASSPRTGGNSPLHF.